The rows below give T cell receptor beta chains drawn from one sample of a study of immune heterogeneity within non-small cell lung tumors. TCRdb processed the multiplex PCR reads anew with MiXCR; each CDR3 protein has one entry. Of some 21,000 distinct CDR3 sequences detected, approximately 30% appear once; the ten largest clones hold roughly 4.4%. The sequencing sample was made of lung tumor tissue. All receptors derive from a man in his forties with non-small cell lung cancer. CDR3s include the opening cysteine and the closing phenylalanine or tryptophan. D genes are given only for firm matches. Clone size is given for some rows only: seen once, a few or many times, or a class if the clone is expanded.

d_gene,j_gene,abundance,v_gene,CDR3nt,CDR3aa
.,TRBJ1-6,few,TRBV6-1,TGTGCCAGCACAGGCTATAATTCACCCCTCCACTTT,CASTGYNSPLHF
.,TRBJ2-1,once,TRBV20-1,TGCAGCGCGACACCGAGGAAGCACAATGAGCAGTTCTTC,CSATPRKHNEQFF
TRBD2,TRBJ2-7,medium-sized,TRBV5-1,TGCGCCAGCCATACTAGCGGTGATCTCTACGAGCAGTACTTC,CASHTSGDLYEQYF
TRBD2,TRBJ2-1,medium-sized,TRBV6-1,TGTGCCAGCAGTGAAATGGCGGGAGGGTTGTCCTACAATGAGCAGTTCTTC,CASSEMAGGLSYNEQFF
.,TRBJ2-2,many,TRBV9,TGTGCCTCCTGCCCTACGAACACCGGGGAGCTGTTTTTT,CASCPTNTGELFF
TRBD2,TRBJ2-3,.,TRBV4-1,TGCGCCAGCAGCATAGAAGGGACTAGCGGGAGGGGGTTAGTTACGCAGTATTTT,CASSIEGTSGRGLVTQYF
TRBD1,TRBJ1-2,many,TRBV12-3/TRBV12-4,TGTGCCAGCAGTTTGTACATCCGGGACAGGGGAGGTGGCTACACCTTC,CASSLYIRDRGGGYTF
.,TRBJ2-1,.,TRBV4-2,TGTGCCAGCAGCCAAGATTACGTCAGCTACAATGAGCACTTCTTC,CASSQDYVSYNEHFF
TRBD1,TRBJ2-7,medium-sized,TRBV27,TGTGCCAGCAGGCGATCCGGGACAGGCGATGAGCAGTACTTC,CASRRSGTGDEQYF
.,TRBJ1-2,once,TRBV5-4,TGTGCCAGCAGCTTACAAGGGTCGGGGGGCTACACCTTC,CASSLQGSGGYTF
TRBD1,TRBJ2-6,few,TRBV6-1,TGTGCCAGCAGTGCACCGGGACAGGGTGACAACGTCCTGACTTTC,CASSAPGQGDNVLTF
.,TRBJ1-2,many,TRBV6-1,TGTGCCAGCAGTGAAGCGCTGACTGACTATGGCTACACCTTC,CASSEALTDYGYTF
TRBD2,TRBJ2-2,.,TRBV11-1,TGTGCCAGCAGCTTCGGACTAGCGGAGAACACCGGGGAGCTGTTTTTT,CASSFGLAENTGELFF
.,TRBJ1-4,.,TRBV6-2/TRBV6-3,TGTGCCAGCAGATTCCACGAAAAACTGTTTTTT,CASRFHEKLFF
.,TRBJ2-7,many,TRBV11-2,TGTGCCAGCACCGTCCGGCCGGAGGACGAGCAGTACTTC,CASTVRPEDEQYF
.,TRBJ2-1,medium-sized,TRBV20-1,TGCAGTGCTAGCTTCGGCGACTACAATGAGCAGTTCTTC,CSASFGDYNEQFF
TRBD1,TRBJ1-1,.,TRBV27,TGTGCCAGCAGTTTTGGGACAGGGAGGGCTTTCTTT,CASSFGTGRAFF
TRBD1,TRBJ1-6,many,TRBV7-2,TGTGCCAGCAGCTTAGAAGAGGGACAGTATAATTCACCCCTCCACTTT,CASSLEEGQYNSPLHF
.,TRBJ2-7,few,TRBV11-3,TGTGCCAGCAGCCCGGAGGCTATCCTGAGCTCCTACGAGCAGTACTTC,CASSPEAILSSYEQYF
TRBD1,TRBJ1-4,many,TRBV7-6,TGTGCCAGCAGCAGAACCGGGACAGGGGGTGAAAAACTGTTTTTT,CASSRTGTGGEKLFF
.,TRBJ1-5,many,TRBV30,TGTGCCTGGAGGGGGGAGAGTAGCAATCAGCCCCAGCATTTT,CAWRGESSNQPQHF
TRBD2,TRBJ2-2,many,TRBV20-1,TGCAGTGCTAGAGGGGTCGGGAGGACCACCGGGGAGCTGTTTTTT,CSARGVGRTTGELFF
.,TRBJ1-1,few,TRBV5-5,TGTGCCAGCAGCCCGTTTCCGGGGAACACTGAAGCTTTCTTT,CASSPFPGNTEAFF
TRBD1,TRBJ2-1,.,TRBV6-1,TGTGCCAGCAGTCGTCCCGGGACAGGCTCCTACAATGAGCAGTTCTTC,CASSRPGTGSYNEQFF
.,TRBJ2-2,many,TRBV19,TGTGCCAGTGGTGGTACAAGGCGCGGGGAGCTGTTTTTT,CASGGTRRGELFF
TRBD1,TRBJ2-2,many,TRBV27,TGTGCCAGCAGCGTCCGACAGGGGGCGGGCGGGGAGCTGTTTTTT,CASSVRQGAGGELFF
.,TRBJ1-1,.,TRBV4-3,TGCGCCAGCAGCCAAGAATTACGAGGAACTGAAGCTTTCTTT,CASSQELRGTEAFF
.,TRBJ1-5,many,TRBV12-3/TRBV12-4,TGTGCCAGCAGTTTAGCGAGCAATCAGCCCCAGCATTTT,CASSLASNQPQHF
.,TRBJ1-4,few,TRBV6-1,TGTGCCAGCACCGAAAATGAAAAACTGTTTTTT,CASTENEKLFF
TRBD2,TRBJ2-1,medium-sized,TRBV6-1,TGTGCCAGCAGTCGTGGGACTAGGGGACTCGAGCAGTTCTTC,CASSRGTRGLEQFF
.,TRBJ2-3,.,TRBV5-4,TGTGCCAGCAGCTACCGGGACATCACAGATACGCAGTATTTT,CASSYRDITDTQYF
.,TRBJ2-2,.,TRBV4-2,TGTGCCAGCACCCTGCAGGAGAACACCGGGGAGCTGTTTTTT,CASTLQENTGELFF
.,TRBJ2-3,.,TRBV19,TGTGCCAGTAGCCCAATTGGGGGCGCAATCACAGTTACGCAGTATTTT,CASSPIGGAITVTQYF